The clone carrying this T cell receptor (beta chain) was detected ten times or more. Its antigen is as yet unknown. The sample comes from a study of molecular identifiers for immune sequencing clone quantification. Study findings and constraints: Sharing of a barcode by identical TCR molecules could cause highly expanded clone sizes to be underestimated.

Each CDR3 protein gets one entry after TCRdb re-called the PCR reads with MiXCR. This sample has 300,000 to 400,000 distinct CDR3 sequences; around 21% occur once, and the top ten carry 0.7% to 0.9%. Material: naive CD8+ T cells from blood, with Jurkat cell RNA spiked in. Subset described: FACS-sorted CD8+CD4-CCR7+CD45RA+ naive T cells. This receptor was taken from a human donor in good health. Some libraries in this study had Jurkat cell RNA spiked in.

The CDR3 DNA follows: TGTGCCAGCAGCGTACCTGGACACCAAGAGACCCAGTACTTC. Protein product: CASSVPGHQETQYF. This sequence joins TRBV9 and TRBJ2-5; D call uncertain. The CDR3 has 14 residues. Trimming shortened V by 1 base and J by 0 bases, and 7 bases separated the two germline ends. Germline V gene data show CDR1 as SGDLS and CDR2 as YYNGEE.